One sample yielded the 23 T cell receptor beta chains listed below, sequenced in a study of vaccination effects on CD4 cells after COVID-19. What these receptors recognize is not known. ViraFEST used viral peptide pools to expand antigen-specific CD4+ T cells before sequencing. After roughly 10 days in culture, the CD4+ T cells were isolated. Produced via immunoSEQ multiplex PCR; TCRdb's table is partial and in-frame only. Here the sample spans tens of thousands of clones, 81% being singletons. The material sequenced was CD4+ T cells from PBMCs cultured with HCoV-229E spike peptides, taken before COVID-19 vaccination. Receptors were obtained from a human donor who received a COVID-19 vaccine.

In its sample, this clone was seen a few times. This chain uses TRBV30 with TRBJ1-1; D unclear. The CDR3 loop spans 13 amino acids. Trimming left V 2 bases short and J 2 bases short, with 9 bases between. The germline CDR1 and CDR2 sequences are GTSNPN and SVGIG (reference sequence). The CDR3 region has the DNA TGTGCCTGGAGTTCCAGGTCTAACACTGAAGCTTTCTTT. This translates into CAWSSRSNTEAFF.

The rearrangement links TRBV28 to TRBJ1-4, with D possibly being TRBD1 (6 bases). Trimming shortened V by 6 bases and J by 7 bases, and 18 bases separated the two germline ends. CDR1 MDHEN and CDR2 SYDVKM come from the germline V gene. This CDR3 comprises 15 residues. CDR3 sequence reads: CASRPVGGGGEKLFF. The DNA of the CDR3 is TGTGCCAGCAGACCTGTCGGGGGCGGGGGTGAAAAACTGTTTTTT.

The V call is TRBV15, the J call TRBJ2-2, with 7 bases identical to TRBD2. The CDR3 is made up of 17 amino acids. Germline V lookup: CDR1 LNHNV, CDR2 YYDKDF (reference sequence). V dropped 5 bases and J dropped 7; count of bases not matched to a gene: 16. The CDR3 reads CATSAPKTGLNHGELFF. The CDR3 coding sequence is TGTGCCACCAGCGCGCCAAAAACGGGACTAAATCACGGGGAGCTGTTTTTT.

This clone was recorded once. The J gene is TRBJ2-6, the V gene TRBV30; D remains unclear. The V end lost 3 bases, the J end lost 0 bases, and 3 bases lay between the germline ends. The CDR3 covers 13 residues. In germline, CDR1 is GTSNPN, CDR2 SVGIG (reference sequence). In nucleotides, the CDR3 is TGTGCCTGGAGCCTCTCTGGGGCCAACGTCCTGACTTTC. Its protein product is CAWSLSGANVLTF.

The chain combines TRBV5-8 with TRBJ2-3; TRBD2 matches at 7 bases. V was clipped by 7 bases and J by 4 bases; unmatched bases: 18. Per germline, CDR1 SGHTS and CDR2 YDEGEE. The CDR3 has 17 amino acids. CDR3 sequence reads: CASPIWWSSGNPDTQYF. The CDR3 nucleotides read TGTGCCAGCCCTATATGGTGGTCTAGCGGAAATCCAGATACGCAGTATTTT. Full variable domain (remainder filled in from reference TRBV5-8 and TRBJ2-3): EAGVTQSPTHLIKTRGQQATLRCSPISGHTSVYWYQQALGLGLQFLLWYDEGEERNRGNFPPRFSGRQFPNYSSELNVNALELEDSALYLCASPIWWSSGNPDTQYFGPGTRLTVL.

The chain links TRBV18 to TRBJ1-1; D remains ambiguous. Trimming took off 0 bases at V and 2 bases at J, with 10 bases between the two ends. From germline, CDR1 is KGHSH and CDR2 LQKENI. CDR3 length: 15 amino acids. The CDR3 loop is CASSPPSSRNTEAFF. The DNA for the CDR3 is TGTGCCAGCTCACCACCGAGTTCTCGCAACACTGAAGCTTTCTTT.

The V gene is TRBV5-1, the J gene TRBJ2-3; perhaps TRBD1 as D (5 bases). Trimming removed 0 bases from V and 2 bases from J, with 7 bases in between. This CDR3 comprises 14 residues. The germline V gene encodes CDR1 SGHRS and CDR2 YFSETQ. CDR3 nucleotides: TGCGCCAGCAGCTTGGGGGGCCCCACAGATACGCAGTATTTT. Amino acid sequence: CASSLGGPTDTQYF.

This clone was seen more than once but under ten times. The chain couples TRBV5-1 to TRBJ1-2; no definite D call. The CDR3 has 12 amino acids. The V gene's germline CDR1 is SGHRS and CDR2 YFSETQ. The V and J ends lost 3 bases and 6 bases respectively, with 9 bases between them. The CDR3 spells CASSSTLDGYTF. CDR3 DNA sequence: TGCGCCAGCAGCTCGACCCTGGATGGCTACACCTTC.

This clone was detected a few times. This chain connects TRBV10-2 to TRBJ1-1; 9 positions agree with TRBD1. V lost 7 bases to trimming and J lost 5 bases; unmatched junction nucleotides: 14. This CDR3 is built from 16 residues. Germline V gene lookup returns CDR1 WSHSY and CDR2 SAAADI. The CDR3 nucleotides read TGCGCCAGCATAGACGGGGGACAGGGCTTGGGGACTGAAGCTTTCTTT. It encodes CASIDGGQGLGTEAFF.

This clone appeared a few times. The chain carries TRBV5-4 and TRBJ1-6; a possible D gene is TRBD1 (6 bases). CDR1 and CDR2 (germline): SGHNT, YYREEE (reference sequence). The CDR3 is made up of 16 amino acids. Trimming shortened V by 0 bases and J by 7 bases, and 14 bases separated the two germline ends. This chain's CDR3 is CASSLVQGQGNSPLHF. CDR3 sequence (DNA): TGTGCCAGCAGCTTGGTCCAGGGGCAGGGGAATTCACCCCTCCACTTT.

The sample holds a few counts of this clone. This chain uses TRBV7-9 with TRBJ1-6; D uncertain. This CDR3 is 15 amino acids long. Germline lookup yields CDR1 SEHNR and CDR2 FQNEAQ (reference sequence). V shed 4 bases and J shed 6 bases, with 13 bases lying between them. The CDR3 sequence: CASSSQTNPNSPLHF. The CDR3 bases are TGTGCCAGCAGCTCCCAGACTAACCCTAATTCACCCCTCCACTTT.

The chain recombines TRBV27 with TRBJ1-4; a possible D gene is TRBD1 (5 bases). V was shortened by 3 bases and J by 4 bases, with 9 bases between the two germline ends. There are 14 residues in the CDR3. CDR1 is MNHEY, CDR2 SMNVEV, per germline (reference sequence). This CDR3 reads CASSLGQLNEKLFF. CDR3 coding DNA: TGTGCCAGCAGTTTGGGGCAGCTTAATGAAAAACTGTTTTTT.

The V call is TRBV10-3, the J call TRBJ2-2, with a possible D match to TRBD2 (5 bases). This CDR3 is built from 15 residues. Germline V gene data show CDR1 as ENHRY and CDR2 as SYGVKD. With 7 bases removed from V and 1 base from J, the gap between germline ends came to 13 bases. Here the CDR3 DNA reads TGTGCCATCAATAGACTGGACTTGAACACCGGGGAGCTGTTTTTT. Amino acid sequence: CAINRLDLNTGELFF.

The chain's CDR3 is CAWSVGSGYYGYTF. The CDR3 bases are TGTGCCTGGAGTGTCGGGAGCGGCTACTATGGCTACACCTTC. The genes are TRBV30 and TRBJ1-2, with D uncertain. V gave up 0 bases and J gave up 3 bases, with 11 bases separating them. The CDR3 has 14 residues. CDR1 and CDR2 from the germline V gene are GTSNPN and SVGIG (reference sequence).

The chain is built from TRBV2 and TRBJ1-3, with unresolved D. Germline values: CDR1 SNHLY, CDR2 FYNNEI. The CDR3 is 12 residues long. The V end was cut by 7 bases, the J end by 7 bases, with 11 bases between. The CDR3 reads CASTEGQNTIYF. The CDR3 nucleotides read TGTGCCAGCACCGAGGGTCAGAACACCATATATTTT. The full variable domain, rest sourced from reference TRBV2 and TRBJ1-3, is EPEVTQTPSHQVTQMGQEVILRCVPISNHLYFYWYRQILGQKVEFLVSFYNNEISEKSEIFDDQFSVERPDGSNFTLKIRSTKLEDSAMYFCASTEGQNTIYFGEGSWLTVV.

V and J are TRBV6-1 and TRBJ1-4; TRBD1 agrees at 7 bases. V trimming: 5 bases; J trimming: 1 base; junction bases outside the gene matches: 7. This CDR3 has 16 amino acids. The germline CDR1 and CDR2 sequences are MNHNS and SASEGT. For the CDR3, the DNA is TGTGCCAGCAGTAAAGACAGGGCCGGAACTAATGAAAAACTGTTTTTT. The encoded protein is CASSKDRAGTNEKLFF.

The rearrangement joins TRBV25-1 to TRBJ1-6, with D unclear. Trimming took 6 bases from V and 6 from J, leaving 6 bases between them. Germline V gene sequence: CDR1 MGHDK, CDR2 SYGVNS. The length of the CDR3 is 12 residues. The CDR3 region is CASSQVNSPLHF. In DNA form, the CDR3 reads TGTGCCAGCAGCCAGGTTAATTCACCCCTCCACTTT.

The V call is TRBV6-5, the J call TRBJ2-7; D is possibly TRBD1 (6 bases). CDR1 and CDR2 from the germline V gene are MNHEY and SVGAGI. The CDR3 is 14 amino acids. V dropped 8 bases and J dropped 4 bases, with 18 bases sitting between them. The CDR3 sequence is CASGAQQGEYEQYV. In DNA, the CDR3 is TGTGCCAGCGGGGCACAACAGGGAGAATACGAGCAGTACGTC.

V gene TRBV7-2 combines with J gene TRBJ2-1, with D possibly matching TRBD1 (6 bases). With 4 bases removed from V and 7 bases from J, the gap between germline ends came to 14 bases. This CDR3 comprises 14 residues. Germline CDR1 reads SGHTA; CDR2 reads FQGNSA. The CDR3 spells CASSSPGALNEQFF. CDR3 sequence (DNA): TGTGCCAGCAGCTCCCCAGGGGCATTGAATGAGCAGTTCTTC.

V usage is TRBV10-2 and J usage is TRBJ2-7, with 7 bases fitting TRBD2. CDR1 is WSHSY, CDR2 SAAADI, per germline. V gave up 6 bases and J gave up 2 bases; unmatched junction bases: 7. The CDR3 length is 14 residues. The CDR3 spells CASSARGETYEQYV. The CDR3 nucleotides read TGCGCCAGCAGCGCCCGGGGGGAAACCTACGAGCAGTACGTC.

This clone appeared a single time. The V call is TRBV11-2, the J call TRBJ2-1; 9 nucleotides match TRBD1. Germline values: CDR1 SGHAT, CDR2 FQNNGV. This CDR3 contains 14 residues. The J segment lost 7 bases and the V segment lost 6 bases, leaving 7 bases of the junction unmatched. CDR3 sequence reads: CASRGTGRGNEQFF. The DNA for the CDR3 is TGTGCCAGCAGAGGGACAGGGAGGGGTAATGAGCAGTTCTTC.

The rearrangement joins TRBV7-8 to TRBJ2-3; unclear D gene. The germline V gene encodes CDR1 SGHVS and CDR2 FQNEAQ. V was shortened by 1 base and J by 3 bases, with 8 bases between the two germline ends. CDR3 length equals 14 residues. The DNA for the CDR3 is TGTGCCAGCAGCTTAGACATTGGGACAGATACGCAGTATTTT. Translation gives CASSLDIGTDTQYF. The full variable domain, its missing parts supplied by reference TRBV7-8 and TRBJ2-3, is GAGVSQSPRYKVAKRGQDVALRCDPISGHVSLFWYQQALGQGPEFLTYFQNEAQLDKSGLPSDRFFAERPEGSVSTLKIQRTQQEDSAVYLCASSLDIGTDTQYFGPGTRLTVL.

V gene TRBV9 combines with J gene TRBJ1-3; maybe TRBD1 (5 bases). V gave up 5 bases and J gave up 4 bases, with 13 bases separating them. CDR3 length: 14 amino acids. Germline assignment: CDR1 SGDLS and CDR2 YYNGEE. CDR3 amino acids: CASSGGNAGNTIYF. Here the CDR3 DNA reads TGTGCCAGCAGTGGGGGAAATGCCGGAAACACCATATATTTT.